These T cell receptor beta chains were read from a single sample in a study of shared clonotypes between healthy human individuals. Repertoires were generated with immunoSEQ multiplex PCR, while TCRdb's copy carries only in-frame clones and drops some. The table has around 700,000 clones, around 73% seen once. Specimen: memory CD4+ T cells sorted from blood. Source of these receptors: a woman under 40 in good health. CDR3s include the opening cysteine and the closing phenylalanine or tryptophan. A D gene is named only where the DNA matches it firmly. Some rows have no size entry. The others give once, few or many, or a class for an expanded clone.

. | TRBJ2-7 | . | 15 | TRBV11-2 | CASSSPLRSRYEQYF | TGTGCCAGCAGCTCCCCGTTGAGGTCCCGCTACGAGCAGTACTTC
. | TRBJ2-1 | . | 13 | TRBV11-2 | CASSLATYNEQFF | TGTGCCAGCAGCTTAGCTACCTACAATGAGCAGTTCTTC
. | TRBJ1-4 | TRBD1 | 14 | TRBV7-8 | CASSTGQLNEKLFF | TGTGCCAGCAGCACGGGACAGTTAAATGAAAAACTGTTTTTT
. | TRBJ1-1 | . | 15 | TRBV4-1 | CASSQGEVIDTEAFF | TGCGCCAGCAGCCAGGGCGAGGTGATCGACACTGAAGCTTTCTTT
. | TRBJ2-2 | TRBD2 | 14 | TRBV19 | CASKTSGNTGELFF | TGTGCCAGCAAGACTAGCGGTAACACCGGGGAGCTGTTTTTT
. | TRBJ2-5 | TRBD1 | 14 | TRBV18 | CASSPGQGAETQYF | TGTGCCAGCTCACCGGGACAGGGGGCTGAAACCCAGTACTTC
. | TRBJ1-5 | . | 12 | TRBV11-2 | CASSPSGQPQHF | TGTGCCAGCAGCCCCAGTGGGCAGCCCCAGCATTTT
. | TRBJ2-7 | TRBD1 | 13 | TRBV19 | CASSRDRGLEQYF | TGTGCCAGTAGTAGGGACAGGGGGCTTGAGCAGTACTTC
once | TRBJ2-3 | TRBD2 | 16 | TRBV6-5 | CASSYSRELKTDTQYF | TGTGCCAGCAGTTACTCGCGGGAGTTGAAAACAGATACGCAGTATTTT
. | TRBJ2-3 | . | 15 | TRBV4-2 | CASSQEGGKADTQYF | TGTGCCAGCAGCCAAGAGGGCGGGAAAGCAGATACGCAGTATTTT
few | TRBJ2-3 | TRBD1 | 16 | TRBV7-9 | CASSLGRGIITDTQYF | TGTGCCAGCAGCTTAGGCAGGGGGATAATTACAGATACGCAGTATTTT
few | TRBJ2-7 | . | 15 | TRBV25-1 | CASSEGVVPPYEQYF | TGTGCCAGCAGTGAGGGGGTAGTCCCCCCCTACGAGCAGTACTTC
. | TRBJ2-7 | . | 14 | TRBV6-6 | CASSSRRRGYEQYF | TGTGCCAGCAGTTCACGGCGGAGGGGGTACGAGCAGTACTTC
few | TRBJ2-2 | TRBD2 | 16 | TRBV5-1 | CASSETSGMNTGELFF | TGCGCCAGCAGCGAGACTAGCGGGATGAACACCGGGGAGCTGTTTTTT
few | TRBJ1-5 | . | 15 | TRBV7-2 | CASSLGPGLNQPQHF | TGTGCCAGCAGCTTAGGCCCGGGACTCAATCAGCCCCAGCATTTT
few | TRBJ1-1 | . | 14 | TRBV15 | CATSMGGFNTEAFF | TGTGCCACCAGCATGGGAGGGTTTAACACTGAAGCTTTCTTT
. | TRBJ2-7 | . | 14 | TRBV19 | CASSIAVSLGHLYF | TGTGCCAGTAGTATAGCCGTCTCTCTAGGGCATCTGTACTTC
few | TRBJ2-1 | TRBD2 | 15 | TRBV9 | CASSGTGLAGGEQFF | TGTGCCAGCAGCGGGACGGGACTAGCGGGAGGTGAGCAGTTCTTC
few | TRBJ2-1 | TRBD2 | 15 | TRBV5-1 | CASSLMTSGANEQFF | TGCGCCAGCAGCTTAATGACTAGCGGGGCAAATGAGCAGTTCTTC
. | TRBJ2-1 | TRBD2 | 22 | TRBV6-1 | CASSEERRGGLAGECLYNEQFF | TGTGCCAGCAGTGAAGAGCGACGCGGGGGACTAGCGGGGGAGTGTCTCTACAATGAGCAGTTCTTC
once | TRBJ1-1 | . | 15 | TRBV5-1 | CASSGGAEGNTEAFF | TGCGCCAGCAGCGGAGGCGCTGAGGGGAACACTGAAGCTTTCTTT
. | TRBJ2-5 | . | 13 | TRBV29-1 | CSVVIGSLRTQYF | TGCAGCGTTGTAATAGGCTCCCTTCGGACCCAGTACTTC
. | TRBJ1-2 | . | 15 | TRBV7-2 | CASSLTFLNNYGYTF | TGTGCCAGCAGCTTAACCTTCCTCAATAACTATGGCTACACCTTC
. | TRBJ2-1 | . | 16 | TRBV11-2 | CASSHQGDRAYNEQFF | TGTGCCAGCAGCCACCAAGGGGACCGCGCCTACAATGAGCAGTTCTTC
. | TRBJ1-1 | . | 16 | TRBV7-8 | CASSPAPGAGNTEAFF | TGTGCCAGCAGCCCTGCACCCGGCGCAGGGAACACTGAAGCTTTCTTT
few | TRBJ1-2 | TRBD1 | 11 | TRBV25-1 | CASRTGNGYTF | TGTGCCAGTCGGACAGGGAATGGCTACACCTTC
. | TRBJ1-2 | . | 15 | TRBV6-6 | CASTNPGTHNYGYTF | TGTGCCAGCACCAACCCAGGGACTCATAACTATGGCTACACCTTC
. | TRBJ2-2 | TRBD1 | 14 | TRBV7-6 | CASSRQGLNGELFF | TGTGCCAGCAGTCGACAGGGTCTTAACGGGGAGCTGTTTTTT
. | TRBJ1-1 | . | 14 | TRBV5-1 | CASSQLSGNTEAFF | TGCGCCAGCAGCCAATTGTCGGGGAACACTGAAGCTTTCTTT
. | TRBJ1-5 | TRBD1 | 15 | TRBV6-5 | CASRPGQGEGQPQHF | TGTGCCAGCAGACCGGGACAGGGAGAGGGTCAGCCCCAGCATTTT
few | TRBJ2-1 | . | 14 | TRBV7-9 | CASSPLSSYNEQFF | TGTGCCAGCAGCCCGCTAAGCTCCTACAATGAGCAGTTCTTC
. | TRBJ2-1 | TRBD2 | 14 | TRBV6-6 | CATSGERGYNEQFF | TGTGCCACTTCCGGGGAGCGGGGATACAATGAGCAGTTCTTC